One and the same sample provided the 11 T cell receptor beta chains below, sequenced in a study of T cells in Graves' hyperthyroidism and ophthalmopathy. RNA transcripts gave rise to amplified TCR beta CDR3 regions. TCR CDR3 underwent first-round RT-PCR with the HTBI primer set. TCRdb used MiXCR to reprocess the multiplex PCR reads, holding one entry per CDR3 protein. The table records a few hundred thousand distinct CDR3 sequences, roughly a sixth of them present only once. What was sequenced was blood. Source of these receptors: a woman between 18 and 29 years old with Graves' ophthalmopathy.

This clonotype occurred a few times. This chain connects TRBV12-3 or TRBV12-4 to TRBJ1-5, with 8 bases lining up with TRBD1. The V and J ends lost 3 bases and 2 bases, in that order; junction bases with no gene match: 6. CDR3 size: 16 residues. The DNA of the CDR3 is TGTGCCAGCAGTTTTCATCAGGGGGCGGGCAATCAGCCCCAGCATTTT. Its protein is CASSFHQGAGNQPQHF.

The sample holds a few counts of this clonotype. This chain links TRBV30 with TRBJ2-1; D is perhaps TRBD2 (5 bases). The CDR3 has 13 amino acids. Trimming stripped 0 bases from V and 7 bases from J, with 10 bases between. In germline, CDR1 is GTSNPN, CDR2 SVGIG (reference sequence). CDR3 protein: CAWSVLGVNEQFF. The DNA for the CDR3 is TGTGCCTGGAGTGTACTGGGAGTAAATGAGCAGTTCTTC.

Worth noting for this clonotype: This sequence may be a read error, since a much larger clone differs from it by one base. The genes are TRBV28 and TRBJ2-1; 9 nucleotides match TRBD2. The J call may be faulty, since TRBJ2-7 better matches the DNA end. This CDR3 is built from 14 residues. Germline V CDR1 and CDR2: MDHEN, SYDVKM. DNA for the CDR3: TGTGCCAGCAGTTTCTTAGCGGGAGACAATGAGCAGTACTTC. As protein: CASSFLAGDNEQYF.

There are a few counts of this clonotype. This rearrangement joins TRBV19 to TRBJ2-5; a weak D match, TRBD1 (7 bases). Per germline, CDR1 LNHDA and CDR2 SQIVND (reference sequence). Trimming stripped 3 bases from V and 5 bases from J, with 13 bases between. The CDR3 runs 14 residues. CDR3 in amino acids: CASSIQGGMETQYF. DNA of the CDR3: TGTGCCAGTAGTATTCAGGGGGGTATGGAGACCCAGTACTTC.

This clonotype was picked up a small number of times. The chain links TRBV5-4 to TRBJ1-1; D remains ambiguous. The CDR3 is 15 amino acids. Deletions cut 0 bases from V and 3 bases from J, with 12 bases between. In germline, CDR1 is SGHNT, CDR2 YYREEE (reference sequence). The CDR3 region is CASSLGRGFDTEAFF. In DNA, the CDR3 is TGTGCCAGCAGCTTGGGGAGAGGGTTCGACACTGAAGCTTTCTTT.

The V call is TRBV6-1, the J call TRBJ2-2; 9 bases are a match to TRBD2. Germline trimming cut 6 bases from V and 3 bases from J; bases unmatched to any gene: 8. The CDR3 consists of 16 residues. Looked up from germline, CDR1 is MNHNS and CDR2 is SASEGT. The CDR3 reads CASRPGTSLYTGELFF. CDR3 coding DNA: TGTGCCAGCAGGCCCGGGACTAGCCTCTACACCGGGGAGCTGTTTTTT.

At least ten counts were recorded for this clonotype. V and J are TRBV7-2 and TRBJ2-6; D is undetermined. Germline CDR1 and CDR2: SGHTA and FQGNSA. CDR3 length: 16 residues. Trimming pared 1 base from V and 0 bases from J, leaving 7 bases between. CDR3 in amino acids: CASSLGWGSGANVLTF. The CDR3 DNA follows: TGTGCCAGCAGCTTAGGGTGGGGCTCTGGGGCCAACGTCCTGACTTTC.

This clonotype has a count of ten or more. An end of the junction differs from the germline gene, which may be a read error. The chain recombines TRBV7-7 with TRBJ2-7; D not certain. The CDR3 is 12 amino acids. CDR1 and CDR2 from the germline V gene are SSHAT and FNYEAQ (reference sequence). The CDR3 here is CASSLHSYEQYF. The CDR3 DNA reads TGTGCTAGCAGCTTACACTCCTACGAGCAGTACTTC.

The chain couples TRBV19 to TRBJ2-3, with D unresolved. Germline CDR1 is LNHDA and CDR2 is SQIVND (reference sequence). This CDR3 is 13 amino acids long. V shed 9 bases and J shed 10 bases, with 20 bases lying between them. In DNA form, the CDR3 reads TGTGCCAGCGCGGTACGGGCGAGTTATTCGCAGTATTTT. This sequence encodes CASAVRASYSQYF.

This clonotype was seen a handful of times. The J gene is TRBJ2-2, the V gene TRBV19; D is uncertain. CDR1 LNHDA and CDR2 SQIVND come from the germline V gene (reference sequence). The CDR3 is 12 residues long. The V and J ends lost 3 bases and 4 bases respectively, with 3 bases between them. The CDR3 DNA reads TGTGCCAGTAGTATCCTCACCGGGGAGCTGTTTTTT. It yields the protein CASSILTGELFF.

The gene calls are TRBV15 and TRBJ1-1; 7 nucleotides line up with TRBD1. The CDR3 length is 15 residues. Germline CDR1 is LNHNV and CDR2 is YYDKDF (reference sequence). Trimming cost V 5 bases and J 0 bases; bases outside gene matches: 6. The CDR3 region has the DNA TGTGCCACCAGCGGGGGAGGGGGCTTGAACACTGAAGCTTTCTTT. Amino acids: CATSGGGGLNTEAFF.